Sequencing of this T cell receptor (beta chain) was carried out in a study of lymphopenia after photon versus proton radiotherapy. This CDR3 spans 14 amino acids. V was trimmed by 1 base and J by 3 bases, leaving 9 bases between them. CDR1 and CDR2 from the germline V gene are LGHNA and YSLEER. Study findings and constraints: Photon-treated patients lost naive T cells and TCR diversity; proton-treated stayed stable. Post-nadir TCR diversity decline inversely tracked overall survival among those who died. Survival link was tested only in deceased patients; proton benefit remains a possibility.

As for this clone: As yet, its antigen is unknown.

Clones were read by immunoSEQ multiplex PCR, and TCRdb kept only the in-frame ones, dropping some. The sample consists of 60,000 or so clones, approximately 86% of them appearing once. This TCR was recovered from a man aged 40-55 years with gastric cancer. The sequenced sample was peripheral blood, obtained from a patient treated with photon-based radiotherapy. J is TRBJ1-1 and V is TRBV4-3, with D unclear. DNA of the CDR3: TGCGCCAGCAGCCAAGTATTACGGGACACTGAAGCTTTCTTT. It codes for CASSQVLRDTEAFF.